This TCR beta chain was sequenced for a study of T-cell memory formation after mild COVID-19. Background on the study: TCR clusters were largely donor specific.

In this sample, this clonotype turned up a few times. Its antigen is currently unknown. Using its own MiXCR run on the 5' RACE reads, TCRdb lists one record per CDR3 protein. The repertoire has 450,000 to 650,000 distinct CDR3 sequences, about a fifth of them found once; the top ten carry 12%. Germline lookup yields CDR1 SGHRS and CDR2 YFSETQ. CDR3 size: 14 residues. V lost 4 bases to trimming and J lost 5 bases, with 16 bases between them. Overall study findings and caveats: Clones shrinking from day 15 to 85 showed even CD4/CD8 mixes; later expanders tilted CD4+. Contracting clones localized mainly to CM and EM when CD4+ and mainly to EMRA when CD8+. The pre-infection memory compartment contained some responding clones, suggesting cross-reactive memory joined.

The rearrangement links TRBV5-1 to TRBJ2-7; the D gene is possibly TRBD1 (5 bases). The TCR originated in an adult woman who had mild COVID-19 (a few samples of this study predate the infection). Cell type and time point are not known. Sequenced input: PBMCs or a T cell subset sorted from them (not recorded which). CDR3 sequence: CASSPGPPRDEQYF. The CDR3, as DNA: TGCGCCAGCAGCCCAGGGCCCCCCCGGGACGAGCAGTACTTC.